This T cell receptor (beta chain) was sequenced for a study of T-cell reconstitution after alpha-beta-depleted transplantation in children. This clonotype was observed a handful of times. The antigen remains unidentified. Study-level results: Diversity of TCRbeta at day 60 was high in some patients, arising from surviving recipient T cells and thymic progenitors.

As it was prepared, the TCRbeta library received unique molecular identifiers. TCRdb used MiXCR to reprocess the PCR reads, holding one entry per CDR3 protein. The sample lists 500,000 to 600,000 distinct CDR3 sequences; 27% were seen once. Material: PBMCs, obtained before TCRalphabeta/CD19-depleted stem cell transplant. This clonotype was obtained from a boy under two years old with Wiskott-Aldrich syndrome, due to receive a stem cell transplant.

The CDR3 DNA reads TGCGCCAGCAGCGTCGACCCTTCAGGAAAACTGTTTTTT. It specifies CASSVDPSGKLFF. J is TRBJ1-4 and V is TRBV5-1; no clear D gene. The CDR3 sequence is 13 residues long. V lost 4 bases, J lost 10 bases, and 14 bases lay in between. In germline, CDR1 is SGHRS, CDR2 YFSETQ. The full variable domain, its missing parts supplied by reference TRBV5-1 and TRBJ1-4, is KAGVTQTPRYLIKTRGQQVTLSCSPISGHRSVSWYQQTPGQGLQFLFEYFSETQRNKGNFPGRFSGRQFSNSRSEMNVSTLELGDSALYLCASSVDPSGKLFFGSGTQLSVL.